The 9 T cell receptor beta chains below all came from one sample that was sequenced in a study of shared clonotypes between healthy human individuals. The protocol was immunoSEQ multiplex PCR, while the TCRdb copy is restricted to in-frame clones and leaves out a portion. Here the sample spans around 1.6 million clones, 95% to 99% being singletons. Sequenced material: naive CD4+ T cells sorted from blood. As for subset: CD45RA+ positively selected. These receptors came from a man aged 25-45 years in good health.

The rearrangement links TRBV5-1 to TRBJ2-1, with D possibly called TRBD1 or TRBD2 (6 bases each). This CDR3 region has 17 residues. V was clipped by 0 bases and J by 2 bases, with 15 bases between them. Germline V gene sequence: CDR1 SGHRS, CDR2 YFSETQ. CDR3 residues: CASSLGPGAGPYNEQFF. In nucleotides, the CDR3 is TGCGCCAGCAGCTTGGGGCCGGGGGCGGGCCCCTACAATGAGCAGTTCTTC.

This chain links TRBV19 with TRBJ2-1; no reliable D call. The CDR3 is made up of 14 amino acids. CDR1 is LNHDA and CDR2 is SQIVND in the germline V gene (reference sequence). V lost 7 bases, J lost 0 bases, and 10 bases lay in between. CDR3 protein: CASTGLLSYNEQFF. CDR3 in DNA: TGTGCCAGTACCGGCTTGCTCTCCTACAATGAGCAGTTCTTC.

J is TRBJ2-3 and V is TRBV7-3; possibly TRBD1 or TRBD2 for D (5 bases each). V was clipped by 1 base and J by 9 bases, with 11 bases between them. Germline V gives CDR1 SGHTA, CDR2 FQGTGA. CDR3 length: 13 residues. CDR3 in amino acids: CASSLIGAGTQYF. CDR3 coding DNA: TGTGCCAGCAGCTTAATCGGGGCAGGGACGCAGTATTTT.

This CDR3 is CATSRARQGSTEAFF. For the CDR3, the DNA is TGTGCCACCAGCAGAGCTAGACAGGGTTCCACTGAAGCTTTCTTT. J is TRBJ1-1 and V is TRBV15, with 7 bases lining up with TRBD1. From germline, CDR1 is LNHNV and CDR2 YYDKDF (reference sequence). The length of the CDR3 is 15 residues. Unmatched junction bases numbered 6, after V lost 1 base and J lost 4 bases.

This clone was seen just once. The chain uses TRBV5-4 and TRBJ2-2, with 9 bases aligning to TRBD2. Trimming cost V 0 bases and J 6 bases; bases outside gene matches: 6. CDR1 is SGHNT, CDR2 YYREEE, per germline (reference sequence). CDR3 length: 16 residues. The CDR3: CASSLGLSGRPGELFF. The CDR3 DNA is TGTGCCAGCAGCTTGGGTTTGAGCGGGAGGCCCGGGGAGCTGTTTTTT.

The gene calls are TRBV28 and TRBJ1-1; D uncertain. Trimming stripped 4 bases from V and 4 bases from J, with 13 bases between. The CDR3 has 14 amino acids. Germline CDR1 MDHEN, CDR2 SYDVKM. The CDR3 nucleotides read TGTGCCAGCAGTTACGACCTGATGGGCACTGAAGCTTTCTTT. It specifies CASSYDLMGTEAFF.

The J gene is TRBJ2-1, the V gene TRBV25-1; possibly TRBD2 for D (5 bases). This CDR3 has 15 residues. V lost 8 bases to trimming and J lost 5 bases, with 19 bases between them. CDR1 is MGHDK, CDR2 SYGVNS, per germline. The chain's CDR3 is CASEPPGIVDNEQFF. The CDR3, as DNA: TGTGCCAGCGAGCCGCCCGGGATAGTGGACAATGAGCAGTTCTTC.

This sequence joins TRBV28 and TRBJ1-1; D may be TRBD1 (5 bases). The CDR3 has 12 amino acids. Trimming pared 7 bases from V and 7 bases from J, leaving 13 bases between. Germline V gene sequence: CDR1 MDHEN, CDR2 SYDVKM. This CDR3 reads CASNQPRGEAFF. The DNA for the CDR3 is TGTGCCAGCAACCAACCGAGGGGTGAAGCTTTCTTT.

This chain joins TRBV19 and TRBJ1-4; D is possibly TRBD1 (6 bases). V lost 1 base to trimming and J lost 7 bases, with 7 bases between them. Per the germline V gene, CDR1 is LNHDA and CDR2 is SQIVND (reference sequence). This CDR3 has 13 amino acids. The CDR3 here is CASSIGQAEKLFF. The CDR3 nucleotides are TGTGCCAGTAGTATAGGACAGGCTGAAAAACTGTTTTTT.